This entry lists 30 T cell receptor beta chains sequenced from one sample in a study of blood T cell repertoires in COVID-19. Generated by immunoSEQ multiplex PCR, the TCRdb table keeps only in-frame clones and is missing some. The data contain about 250,000 clones, approximately 86% of them seen just once; the ten biggest clones take up about 1.7%. The sequencing input was peripheral blood. These receptors were obtained from a woman aged 55 to 70 who had recovered from COVID-19.

V and J are TRBV2 and TRBJ2-7, with a weak D call TRBD1 (5 bases). Germline V lookup: CDR1 SNHLY, CDR2 FYNNEI. V was shortened by 6 bases and J by 1 base, with 10 bases between the two germline ends. This CDR3 is built from 13 residues. CDR3 in amino acids: CASRQQVSYEQYF. Here the CDR3 DNA reads TGTGCCAGCAGACAACAGGTTTCCTACGAGCAGTACTTC. The full variable domain, completed using reference TRBV2 and TRBJ2-7, is EPEVTQTPSHQVTQMGQEVILRCVPISNHLYFYWYRQILGQKVEFLVSFYNNEISEKSEIFDDQFSVERPDGSNFTLKIRSTKLEDSAMYFCASRQQVSYEQYFGPGTRLTVT.

The chain is built from TRBV5-6 and TRBJ1-2, with D perhaps TRBD1 (6 bases). Germline V lookup: CDR1 SGHDT, CDR2 YYEEEE. The CDR3 runs 15 residues. V lost 4 bases and J lost 4, with 17 bases in between. This CDR3 is CASSRRGPEPYGYTF. In nucleotides, the CDR3 is TGTGCCAGCAGCCGCAGGGGCCCCGAACCCTATGGCTACACCTTC. The full variable domain, completed using reference TRBV5-6 and TRBJ1-2, is DAGVTQSPTHLIKTRGQQVTLRCSPKSGHDTVSWYQQALGQGPQFIFQYYEEEERQRGNFPDRFSGHQFPNYSSELNVNALLLGDSALYLCASSRRGPEPYGYTFGSGTRLTVV.

The chain carries TRBV12-5 and TRBJ2-5, with TRBD1 matching 7 bases. After removal of 1 base from V and 3 bases from J, the junction contained 5 bases not matched to a gene. This CDR3 spans 15 amino acids. CDR1 is LGHNT, CDR2 FRNRAP, per germline. The CDR3 is CASGLGYGTEETQYF. In nucleotides, the CDR3 is TGTGCTAGTGGTTTGGGTTATGGGACAGAAGAGACCCAGTACTTC.

This chain links TRBV19 with TRBJ2-4; 9 nucleotides agree with TRBD1. This CDR3 has 15 residues. Germline V gene sequence: CDR1 LNHDA, CDR2 SQIVND (reference sequence). V lost 5 bases to trimming and J lost 7 bases; unmatched junction nucleotides: 9. In DNA, the CDR3 is TGTGCCAGTAGTCTCAGGACAGGGGACCGCAACATTCAGTACTTC. Protein product: CASSLRTGDRNIQYF.

J is TRBJ1-2 and V is TRBV6-5, with 9 nucleotides matching TRBD1. The CDR3 is made up of 14 amino acids. Germline CDR1 reads MNHEY; CDR2 reads SVGAGI. The V gene end was trimmed by 6 bases and the J gene end by 7 bases; junction bases not matched to a gene: 9. The CDR3 DNA follows: TGTGCCAGCAGGCCCGGGACAGGGCGATCTGGCTACACCTTC. It is translated as CASRPGTGRSGYTF.

The chain has TRBV5-4 and TRBJ2-7; 10 bases line up with TRBD1. The germline V gene encodes CDR1 SGHNT and CDR2 YYREEE (reference sequence). The junction had 7 bases not matched to a gene; V was cut back by 4 bases and J by 6 bases. The CDR3 runs to 14 residues. Here the CDR3 DNA reads TGTGCCAGCAGCCCAGGACAGGGGGGGAGCGAGCAGTACTTC. This translates into CASSPGQGGSEQYF.

A single count supports this clone. V and J are TRBV25-1 and TRBJ2-5; D gene ambiguous. CDR1 is MGHDK and CDR2 is SYGVNS in the germline V gene. V gave up 5 bases and J gave up 7 bases, with 11 bases separating them. This CDR3 spans 12 amino acids. In DNA form, the CDR3 reads TGTGCCAGCAGTCCGTCTTCGGGGACCCAGTACTTC. Protein: CASSPSSGTQYF.

As regards this clone: The same CDR3 also results from other DNA sequences found in this sample. This chain uses TRBV2 with TRBJ2-7; 9 nucleotides match TRBD1. Germline V gene lookup returns CDR1 SNHLY and CDR2 FYNNEI. V was clipped by 6 bases and J by 3 bases; unmatched bases: 0. The CDR3 totals 12 residues. CDR3 residues: CASRDRGYEQYF. CDR3 DNA: TGTGCCAGCAGGGACAGGGGCTACGAGCAGTACTTC.

The chain joins TRBV5-4 to TRBJ2-5, with TRBD2 matching over 11 bases. V lost 4 bases to trimming and J lost 3 bases; unmatched junction nucleotides: 5. This CDR3 spans 15 amino acids. Per the germline V gene, CDR1 is SGHNT and CDR2 is YYREEE (reference sequence). CDR3 amino acids: CASSVGTSGEETQYF. The CDR3, as DNA: TGTGCCAGCAGCGTCGGGACTAGCGGAGAAGAGACCCAGTACTTC.

The V and J genes are TRBV7-9 and TRBJ2-6, with D possibly being TRBD2 (5 bases). V was clipped by 3 bases and J by 2 bases, with 17 bases between them. The CDR3 is 18 amino acids. Germline assignment: CDR1 SEHNR and CDR2 FQNEAQ (reference sequence). The CDR3 region is CASSLAGQPPPGANVLTF. CDR3 DNA sequence: TGTGCCAGCAGCTTGGCGGGTCAGCCACCTCCTGGGGCCAACGTCCTGACTTTC.

The genes are TRBV28 and TRBJ1-5; 10 bases match TRBD1. The CDR3 totals 17 residues. The germline V gene has CDR1 MDHEN and CDR2 SYDVKM. The J segment lost 2 bases and the V segment lost 4 bases, leaving 8 bases of the junction unmatched. The DNA for the CDR3 is TGTGCCAGCAGTTCGCCTTGGACAGGGGGTGGCAATCAGCCCCAGCATTTT. Protein: CASSSPWTGGGNQPQHF.

This sequence joins TRBV4-1 and TRBJ1-4; no definite D call. The ends were cut back, 3 bases at V and 11 bases at J, with 13 bases in the middle. Germline V gene sequence: CDR1 MGHRA, CDR2 YSYEKL. This CDR3 is built from 13 residues. The CDR3 is CASSHHQIGKLFF. DNA for the CDR3: TGCGCCAGCAGCCATCATCAGATCGGGAAACTGTTTTTT.

The V and J genes are TRBV28 and TRBJ1-2; TRBD1 agrees at 7 bases. Germline values: CDR1 MDHEN, CDR2 SYDVKM. There are 14 residues in the CDR3. With 6 bases clipped from V and 7 bases from J, the junction kept 11 bases outside the gene matches. The CDR3 here is CASREDREVFGYTF. Here the CDR3 DNA reads TGTGCCAGCAGGGAAGACAGGGAAGTCTTTGGCTACACCTTC.

The chain combines TRBV7-2 with TRBJ1-1; TRBD1 is a possible D gene (6 bases). The length of the CDR3 is 14 residues. Looked up from germline, CDR1 is SGHTA and CDR2 is FQGNSA. Trimming removed 1 base at V and 1 base at J, with 7 bases between. DNA of the CDR3: TGTGCCAGCAGCTTAGTGGGGGCGAACACTGAAGCTTTCTTT. This sequence encodes CASSLVGANTEAFF.

CDR3 DNA sequence: TGTGCCAGCAGCTTAGGCGAGAGCAATCAGCCCCAGCATTTT. It specifies CASSLGESNQPQHF. The chain has TRBV13 and TRBJ1-5, with D uncertain. Germline assignment: CDR1 PRHDT and CDR2 FYEKMQ (reference sequence). The CDR3 is 14 amino acids. Trimming removed 0 bases from V and 1 base from J, with 4 bases in between.

This clone was found a few times. The chain recombines TRBV2 with TRBJ1-5; D call uncertain. This CDR3 is built from 12 residues. V lost 8 bases and J 3 bases, leaving 8 bases between the germline ends. Looked up from germline, CDR1 is SNHLY and CDR2 is FYNNEI. CDR3 region: CASHEFNQPQHF. CDR3 sequence (DNA): TGTGCCAGCCATGAGTTCAATCAGCCCCAGCATTTT.

The V and J genes are TRBV3-1 (or the pseudogene TRBV3-2) and TRBJ1-4, with a possible D match to TRBD1 (5 bases). The CDR3 totals 16 residues. Trimming removed 1 base at V and 2 bases at J, with 11 bases between. From germline, CDR1 is LGHDT and CDR2 YNNKEL (reference sequence). Here the CDR3 DNA reads TGTGCCAGCAGCCAAGGTTGGGGCCGGACTAATGAAAAACTGTTTTTT. Its protein is CASSQGWGRTNEKLFF.

The V call is TRBV6-5, the J call TRBJ2-7, with 7 bases that match TRBD1. In germline, CDR1 is MNHEY, CDR2 SVGAGI. V lost 6 bases, J lost 5 bases, and 13 bases stayed unmatched. The CDR3 loop spans 15 amino acids. The CDR3, as DNA: TGTGCCAGCAGGTGGGACAGATTCCCAACAAACGAGCAGTACTTC. Protein product: CASRWDRFPTNEQYF.

This chain joins TRBV6-6 and TRBJ2-7; the D is unclear. Germline assignment: CDR1 MNHNY and CDR2 SVGAGI (reference sequence). Trimming cost V 6 bases and J 6 bases, with 9 bases left between them. The CDR3 is made up of 11 amino acids. The CDR3: CASRVRSEQYF. The CDR3 nucleotides are TGTGCCAGCAGAGTCCGTAGCGAGCAGTACTTC.

V gene TRBV2 combines with J gene TRBJ2-7; the D gene is possibly TRBD1 (5 bases). V was shortened by 5 bases and J by 2 bases, with 10 bases between the two germline ends. Germline CDR1 and CDR2: SNHLY and FYNNEI. The CDR3 contains 13 residues. CDR3 nucleotides: TGTGCCAGCAGTCGTGACAGAGCCTACGAGCAGTACTTC. It codes for CASSRDRAYEQYF.

This clone has only a few counts. The rearrangement joins TRBV5-1 to TRBJ2-5; D is possibly TRBD2 (5 bases). V was cut by 3 bases and J by 2 bases, with 20 bases left in between. The CDR3 is made up of 17 amino acids. Per the germline V gene, CDR1 is SGHRS and CDR2 is YFSETQ. This CDR3 is CASSSHVSAFLQETQYF. Here the CDR3 DNA reads TGCGCCAGCAGCTCCCACGTTAGCGCGTTCCTACAAGAGACCCAGTACTTC.

The chain carries TRBV2 and TRBJ1-6; 11 bases are shared with TRBD1. There are 16 residues in the CDR3. The V gene's germline CDR1 is SNHLY and CDR2 FYNNEI. Trimming removed 8 bases from V and 10 bases from J; junction bases left unmatched: 13. CDR3 protein: CASEPWTGGIGSPLHF. The CDR3 bases are TGTGCCAGCGAGCCTTGGACAGGGGGCATAGGATCACCCCTCCACTTT.

The rearrangement joins TRBV27 to TRBJ2-3, with 7 bases fitting TRBD2. Trimming at V came to 3 bases and at J to 6 bases, leaving 6 bases not matched to a gene. The CDR3 runs to 14 residues. CDR1 and CDR2 (germline): MNHEY, SMNVEV (reference sequence). The CDR3: CASSLASGLDTQYF. The CDR3 DNA reads as TGTGCCAGCAGTTTGGCTAGCGGTCTGGATACGCAGTATTTT.

The rearrangement links TRBV5-1 to TRBJ2-7; 8 nucleotides agree with TRBD1. V lost 0 bases to trimming and J lost 7 bases; unmatched junction nucleotides: 3. The CDR3 is made up of 13 amino acids. CDR1 is SGHRS, CDR2 YFSETQ, per germline. CDR3 sequence: CASSLAYRGEQYF. Here the CDR3 DNA reads TGCGCCAGCAGCTTGGCTTACAGGGGGGAGCAGTACTTC.

V usage is TRBV5-5 and J usage is TRBJ2-7, with a weak D call TRBD2 (5 bases). V lost 2 bases, J lost 3 bases, and 15 bases lay in between. The V gene's germline CDR1 is SGHKS and CDR2 YYEKEE (reference sequence). The CDR3 consists of 15 residues. The CDR3 loop reads CASSFALLRGYEQYF. CDR3 sequence (DNA): TGTGCCAGCAGCTTCGCGCTTTTACGGGGCTACGAGCAGTACTTC.

The rearrangement uses TRBV7-3 and TRBJ2-3, with 10 bases identical to TRBD2. This CDR3 region has 15 residues. V dropped 6 bases and J dropped 2; count of bases not matched to a gene: 5. Germline V gene sequence: CDR1 SGHTA, CDR2 FQGTGA. The chain's CDR3 is CASSLLAGPTDTQYF. CDR3 DNA sequence: TGTGCCAGCAGTTTACTAGCGGGGCCCACAGATACGCAGTATTTT.

J is TRBJ1-5 and V is TRBV10-3, with TRBD1 identical over 10 bases. CDR3 size: 14 residues. J gave up 4 bases and V 4 bases, and 1 base lay outside the gene matches. CDR1 is ENHRY, CDR2 SYGVKD, per germline. The DNA for the CDR3 is TGTGCCATCAGTGTGGGACAGGGGAATCAGCCCCAGCATTTT. Amino acids: CAISVGQGNQPQHF.

V gene TRBV9 combines with J gene TRBJ2-5; perhaps TRBD2 as D (6 bases). Germline V gene lookup returns CDR1 SGDLS and CDR2 YYNGEE. This CDR3 contains 17 residues. The V and J ends lost 3 bases and 2 bases respectively, with 20 bases between them. In nucleotides, the CDR3 is TGTGCCAGCAGCGAGGGCCGGCAGGGTGGGAGGCAAGAGACCCAGTACTTC. This encodes CASSEGRQGGRQETQYF.

The rearrangement links TRBV28 to TRBJ1-1, with TRBD1 as a possible D gene (6 bases). V lost 1 base and J lost 8, with 17 bases in between. There are 15 residues in the CDR3. CDR1 is MDHEN and CDR2 is SYDVKM in the germline V gene. The CDR3 spells CASSLFSRGAMEAFF. DNA of the CDR3: TGTGCCAGCAGTTTATTTTCACGGGGGGCGATGGAAGCTTTCTTT.

The chain combines TRBV5-4 with TRBJ1-1; 10 nucleotides agree with TRBD1. The CDR3 length is 15 residues. Germline V gene lookup returns CDR1 SGHNT and CDR2 YYREEE (reference sequence). The V and J ends lost 3 bases and 4 bases, in that order; junction bases with no gene match: 6. The CDR3 DNA follows: TGTGCCAGCAGCTCAGACAGGGGGCGCGTCACTGAAGCTTTCTTT. Translated: CASSSDRGRVTEAFF.